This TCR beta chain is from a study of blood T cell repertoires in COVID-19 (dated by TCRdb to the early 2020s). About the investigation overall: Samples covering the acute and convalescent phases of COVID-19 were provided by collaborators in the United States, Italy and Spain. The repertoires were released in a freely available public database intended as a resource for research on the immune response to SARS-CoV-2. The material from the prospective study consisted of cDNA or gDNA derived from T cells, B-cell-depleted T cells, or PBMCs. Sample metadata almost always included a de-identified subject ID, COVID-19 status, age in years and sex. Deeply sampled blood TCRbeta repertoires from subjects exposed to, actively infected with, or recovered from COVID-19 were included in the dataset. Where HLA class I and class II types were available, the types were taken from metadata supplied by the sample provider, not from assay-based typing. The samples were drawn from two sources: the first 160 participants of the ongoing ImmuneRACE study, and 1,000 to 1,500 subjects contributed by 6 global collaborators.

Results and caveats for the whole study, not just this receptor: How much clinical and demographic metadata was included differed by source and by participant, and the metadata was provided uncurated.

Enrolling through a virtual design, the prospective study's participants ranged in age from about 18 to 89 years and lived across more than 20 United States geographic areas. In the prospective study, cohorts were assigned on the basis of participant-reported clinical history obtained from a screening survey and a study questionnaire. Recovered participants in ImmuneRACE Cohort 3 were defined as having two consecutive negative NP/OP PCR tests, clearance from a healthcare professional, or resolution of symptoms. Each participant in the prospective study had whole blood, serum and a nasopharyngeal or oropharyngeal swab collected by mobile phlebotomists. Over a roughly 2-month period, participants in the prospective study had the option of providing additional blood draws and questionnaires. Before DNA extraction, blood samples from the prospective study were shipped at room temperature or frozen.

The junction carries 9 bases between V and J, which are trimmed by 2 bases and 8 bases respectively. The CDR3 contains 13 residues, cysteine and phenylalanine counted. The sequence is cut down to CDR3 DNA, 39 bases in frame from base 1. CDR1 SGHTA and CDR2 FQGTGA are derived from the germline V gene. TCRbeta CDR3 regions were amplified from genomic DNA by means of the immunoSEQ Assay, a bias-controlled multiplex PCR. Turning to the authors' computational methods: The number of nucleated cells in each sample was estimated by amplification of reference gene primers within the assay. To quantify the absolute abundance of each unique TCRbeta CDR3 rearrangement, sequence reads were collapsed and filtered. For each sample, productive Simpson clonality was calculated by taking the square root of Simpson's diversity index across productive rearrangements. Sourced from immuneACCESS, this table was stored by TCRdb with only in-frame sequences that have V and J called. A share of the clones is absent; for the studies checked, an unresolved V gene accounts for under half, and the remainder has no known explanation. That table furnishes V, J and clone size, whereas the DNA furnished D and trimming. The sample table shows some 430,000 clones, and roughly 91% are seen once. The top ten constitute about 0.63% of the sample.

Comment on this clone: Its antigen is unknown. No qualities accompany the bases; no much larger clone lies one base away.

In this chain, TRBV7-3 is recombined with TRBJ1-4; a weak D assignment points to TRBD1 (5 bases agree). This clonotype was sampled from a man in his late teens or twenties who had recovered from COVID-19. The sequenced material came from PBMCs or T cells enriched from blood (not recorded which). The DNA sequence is TGTGCCAGCAGCTTAGGCGGGGGAGAAAAACTGTTTTTT. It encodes CASSLGGGEKLFF.